This TCR beta chain was obtained from a study of blood T cell repertoires in COVID-19. Deletions cut 0 bases from V and 6 bases from J, with 9 bases between. The CDR3 length is 14 residues. Germline lookup yields CDR1 SGHRS and CDR2 YFSETQ. The repertoire was sequenced with immunoSEQ multiplex PCR; TCRdb's copy has only in-frame clones and lacks some. Found here are a few hundred thousand clones, around 89% of them singletons; the top ten hold 1.2%. The source is a man aged 30 to 45 who had recovered from COVID-19. Sequencing was performed on PBMCs or T cells enriched from blood (not recorded which). The chain carries TRBV5-1 and TRBJ2-2, with D possibly being TRBD2 (6 bases). The CDR3: CASSLATGAGELFF. The CDR3 region has the DNA TGCGCCAGCAGCTTGGCGACGGGGGCCGGGGAGCTGTTTTTT.